This TCR beta chain was retrieved from a study of regulatory T cells in long-lasting Graves disease. Study-wide context: Positive TSH receptor antibodies alongside over 5 years of antithyroid drugs were what marked Graves' disease as persistent.

Specified time point: persistent/refractory GD, antithyroid drugs over 5 years with positive TRAb. The TCR library was made from RNA extracted from PBMCs. V gave up 5 bases and J gave up 1 base; unmatched junction bases: 6. The CDR3 runs 16 residues. Germline assignment: CDR1 KGHSH and CDR2 LQKENI. This clonotype was counted a few times. Its specificity is not known. CDR3 regions were amplified by Arm-PCR using iRepertoire HTBI primers to build TCR beta libraries. Each CDR3 protein gets one entry after TCRdb re-called the multiplex PCR reads with MiXCR. The sample lists over 650,000 distinct CDR3 sequences; 25% to 35% were seen once. Points from the study as a whole: It was in persistent disease that TRBV28, TRBJ1-2 and TRBJ2-5 were favored.

The J gene is TRBJ2-4, the V gene TRBV18; 9 bases match TRBD1. This specimen was peripheral blood mononuclear cells (PBMCs), taken when the disease was refractory, from a patient treated with antithyroid drugs. This TCR was recovered from a female donor with Graves disease. The CDR3 loop reads CASSSGQGNAKNIQYF. CDR3 nucleotide sequence: TGTGCCAGCTCATCCGGACAGGGGAATGCCAAAAACATTCAGTACTTC.